This TCR beta chain was retrieved from a study of regulatory T cells in long-lasting Graves disease. Background on the study: The criterion for persistent Graves' disease was over 5 years of antithyroid drugs with positive TSH receptor antibodies. Findings and limits, study-wide: Lower TCR diversity characterized persistent Graves' patients relative to newly diagnosed patients. There were preferences for TRBV28, TRBJ1-2 and TRBJ2-5 in persistent disease.

Points on this clonotype: Antigen unknown.

In building TCR beta libraries, iRepertoire HTBI primers were used together with Arm-PCR of CDR3 regions. TCRdb called the multiplex PCR reads again in MiXCR, with one record for every CDR3 protein. The sample holds about 310,000 distinct CDR3 sequences, roughly 21% seen once. Germline CDR1 MDHEN, CDR2 SYDVKM. The CDR3 totals 14 residues. J gave up 7 bases and V 3 bases, and 6 bases lay outside the gene matches. Time point reported: persistent/refractory GD, antithyroid drugs over 5 years with positive TRAb. There was RNA extracted from PBMCs, and the TCR library was made from it. Each of the patients was recruited from an endocrinology department situated in Xi'an, China.

The clonotype was recovered from a female donor with Graves disease. The sample was peripheral blood mononuclear cells (PBMCs), taken when the disease was refractory, from a patient treated with antithyroid drugs. The V call is TRBV28, the J call TRBJ2-7; TRBD1 agrees at 10 bases. The CDR3 DNA is TGTGCCAGCAGTTTTTTCCGGACAGGGGGAGAGCAGTACTTC. The encoded protein is CASSFFRTGGEQYF. Using reference TRBV28 and TRBJ2-7 for the parts outside the CDR3, the full variable domain is DVKVTQSSRYLVKRTGEKVFLECVQDMDHENMFWYRQDPGLGLRLIYFSYDVKMKEKGDIPEGYSVSREKKERFSLILESASTNQTSMYLCASSFFRTGGEQYFGPGTRLTVT.